This entry is about one TCR beta chain. What it binds is not known. The data stem from a study of Ad26.COV2.S vaccination and SARS-CoV-2 variants. Study-wide context: A participant enrolled in the COV1001 Ad26.COV2.S trial arm provided the sample.

As to treatment: around 19 received Ad26.COV2.S at low or high dose, single or two shots; about 5 received placebo; per-sample allocation not given. Sampling was performed 63 days after the first vaccine or placebo injection. Ad26 vector vaccine expressed Wuhan-strain SARS-CoV-2 spike. Sequencing was performed with immunoSEQ multiplex PCR; in TCRdb, only in-frame clones are kept and a portion is missing. The sample has roughly 700,000 clones; roughly nine tenths are singletons. Study findings and constraints: Substantial breadth was reportedly displayed by spike-specific CD8+ and CD4+ T cell responses after vaccination. It was found that vaccine and placebo recipients had similar non-spike TCR breadth.

This specimen consisted of peripheral blood, obtained in a trial of Ad26.COV2.S vaccine versus placebo. This TCR was recovered from a person between 18 and 65 years old who received the Ad26.COV2.S COVID-19 vaccine or a placebo.

The CDR3 region has the DNA TGCGCCAGCAGCTTAGGGACAGGGATGGGGGAGACCCAGTACTTC. Its protein product is CASSLGTGMGETQYF. This chain uses TRBV5-1 with TRBJ2-5; 9 bases are a match to TRBD1. This CDR3 contains 15 residues. Trimming at V came to 2 bases and at J to 5 bases, leaving 7 bases not matched to a gene. The V gene's germline CDR1 is SGHRS and CDR2 YFSETQ.